Listed here is a single T cell receptor (beta chain). Its antigen has not been determined. No much larger clone exists at a distance of one base, and base qualities are not known. The sample originates from a study of blood T cell repertoires in COVID-19 (dated by TCRdb to about 2020). The study in broad terms: Collaborator samples came from the United States, Italy and Spain and covered acute and convalescent phases of COVID-19. Where available, HLA class I and class II types were taken from metadata supplied by the sample provider and were not determined by assay-based typing. Samples came from the ongoing ImmuneRACE study (first 160 participants) plus 1,254 subjects from 6 global collaborators. The material from the prospective study consisted of cDNA or gDNA derived from T cells, B-cell-depleted T cells, or PBMCs. A de-identified subject ID, COVID-19 status, age in years and sex were almost always included in the sample metadata. Deeply sampled blood TCRbeta repertoires from subjects exposed to, actively infected with, or recovered from COVID-19 were included in the dataset. A freely available public database, intended as a resource for researchers studying the immune response to SARS-CoV-2, is where the repertoires were released.

Study-wide findings and limitations: The quantity of clinical and demographic metadata differed by source and by participant and was supplied without curation.

The immunoSEQ Assay, a bias-controlled multiplex PCR, was used to amplify TCRbeta CDR3 regions from genomic DNA. The original methods were these. Within the assay, amplification of reference gene primers was used to estimate how many nucleated cells each sample contained. Sequence reads were collapsed and filtered to measure the absolute abundance of every unique TCRbeta CDR3 rearrangement. For each sample, productive Simpson clonality was calculated as the square root of Simpson's diversity index across productive rearrangements. What TCRdb holds here is the immuneACCESS table cut down to in-frame rearrangements. Part of the clones is not present; checked against another copy, under half of the missing clones reflect an unresolved V gene, and the others are unexplained. V, J and clone size are those of that table, while D and trimming were read from the DNA. The sample profile shows about 56,000 clones; 80% to 90% of them were found once. The ten largest clones represent roughly 20% of the sample.

V sheds 0 bases and J sheds 1 base, leaving 3 bases between their ends. The germline V gene (reference sequence) sets CDR1 to LGHDT and CDR2 to YNNKEL. From the cysteine through the phenylalanine, the CDR3 covers 13 amino acids. Just the 39-base CDR3 DNA is kept, in frame starting at base 1. Each collaborating institution followed its own protocols to collect whole blood in K2EDTA tubes. For TCRbeta analysis, collaborator samples were shipped as frozen whole blood, as isolated PBMCs, or as DNA extracted from either sample type. The source is a human donor in a cohort sampled during active COVID-19. The rearrangement combines TRBV3-1 (or the pseudogene TRBV3-2) with TRBJ1-1, with the identity of the D gene unclear. The sequenced sample was peripheral blood. Read as DNA, the sequence is TGTGCCAGCAGCCAAGATCGGAACACTGAAGCTTTCTTT. Translated, this is CASSQDRNTEAFF.